This TCR beta chain was captured by sequencing in a study of Ad26.COV2.S vaccination and SARS-CoV-2 variants (dated by TCRdb to the early 2020s). A note on the overall study: Donors in the vaccine arm were drawn from COV1001, a phase I-IIa trial of Ad26.COV2.S in healthy adults that was multicentre, randomized, double-blind and placebo-controlled. Sequencing of the TCRbeta repertoire served to evaluate the specificity and breadth of SARS-CoV-2-reactive T cell receptors following Ad26.COV2.S vaccination. Ad26.COV2.S was administered intramuscularly at 5 x 10^10 or 1 x 10^11 viral particles, either as a single shot or as two shots given 56 days apart. Throughout the experiments and outcome assessment, investigators stayed blinded to trial group allocation. Trial participants were randomized into five groups of five: low-dose or high-dose Ad26.COV2.S given once or twice, or placebo on both occasions. A total of 32 samples were included in the TCR-sequenced set, comprising 19 Ad26.COV2.S vaccine recipients, 5 placebo recipients and 8 SARS-CoV-2 convalescent individuals.

Regarding this clone: Its antigen is currently not known. No clone much larger than this one lies a single base away; base qualities are absent.

In light of the paper, this sample's treatment or condition label describes: 19 received Ad26.COV2.S at low or high dose, single or two shots; several received placebo; per-sample allocation not given. For vaccine and placebo recipients, the sequenced repertoires came from samples collected on day 63 after the first injection. Between 29 July and 7 August 2020, Cohort 1b enrolled 20 to 30 adults aged 18-55 years at one site in Boston, USA. As a vaccine, Ad26.COV2.S was a replication-incompetent adenovirus type 26 vector that expressed a prefusion-stabilized SARS-CoV-2 spike protein derived from the original Wuhan strain. On the study overall, not on this receptor specifically: The study was not powered for comparison of responses between vaccine doses or regimens. After vaccination, spike-specific CD8+ and CD4+ T cell responses were reported to show substantial breadth. Ad26.COV2.S recipients had higher spike-specific TCR breadth than placebo recipients (P = 0.0014). Comparable non-spike TCR breadth was observed between vaccine and placebo recipients, consistent with only spike being contained in the vaccine. The authors noted that the TCR breadth and depth analyses may have underestimated total T cell responses.

TCRbeta CDR3 regions were sequenced with the immunoSEQ Assay. After extraction, genomic DNA underwent amplification by bias-controlled multiplex PCR, followed by high-throughput sequencing. On the authors' methods: To quantify the absolute abundance of every unique TCRbeta CDR3 region, sequences were collapsed and filtered. T cell fraction was estimated by normalization of TCRbeta template counts to usable DNA, with usable DNA being measured through amplification of reference genes present in all nucleated cells. Repertoire TCRs were annotated as SARS-CoV-2-specific when V gene, CDR3 amino acid sequence and J gene were exactly matched to a known reactive TCR set. The reference SARS-CoV-2 TCR set was obtained from MIRA and was filtered for enrichment in COVID-19-positive ImmuneCODE repertoires, whereby public or cross-reactive TCRs were removed. Using the MIRA antigens, annotated TCRs were further analysed by specific ORF or by position within an ORF. Breadth was defined as the number of annotated unique rearrangements divided by the total number of unique productive rearrangements, and depth was defined as the summed frequency of the annotated unique rearrangements. Two-sided Wilcoxon rank-sum tests were applied when comparing TCR breadth between groups. The source is immuneACCESS, and TCRdb retained only in-frame sequences with V and J called. Part of the clones is not carried over; for the studies checked, unresolved V genes explain less than half of this, and the remainder is unexplained. The V and J calls and clone size come from that table; D and trimming were worked out from the DNA. The sample table shows 400,000 or so clones, and 75% to 90% are seen once. 3.5% of the sample is held by the ten biggest clonotypes.

This TCR was recovered from a person between 18 and 65 years old who received the Ad26.COV2.S COVID-19 vaccine or a placebo. Sequencing used peripheral blood, obtained in a trial of Ad26.COV2.S vaccine versus placebo.

The bases are TGTGCCAGCTCAGATGGTGTAAAGAACACCGGGGAGCTGTTTTTT. Its translation reads: CASSDGVKNTGELFF. The chain is made from TRBV2 and TRBJ2-2; the D gene identity is not certain. CDR1 and CDR2, looked up from the germline V gene, are SNHLY and FYNNEI. Trimming takes 8 bases from V and 1 base from J, and the germline ends sit 14 bases apart. The CDR3 holds 15 amino acids from the cysteine to the phenylalanine. The kept DNA is CDR3 alone, 45 bases in frame from the first base.